One sample yielded the 16 T cell receptor beta chains listed below, sequenced in a study of type 1 regulatory T cells. One entry per CDR3 protein results from TCRdb running MiXCR on the reads. The sample yields 60,000 to 80,000 distinct CDR3 sequences, 63% seen once. Antigens for these TCRs are unknown. The source material was cultured T cells, either the whole culture or a sorted T cell fraction (not recorded which). The sample's subset: Tr1-enriched cell product generated in vitro against host alloantigens. These TCRs come from a human donor in good health.

J is TRBJ2-7 and V is TRBV5-1; no firm D call. The length of the CDR3 is 14 residues. From germline, CDR1 is SGHRS and CDR2 YFSETQ. The ends were cut back, 1 base at V and 3 bases at J, with 11 bases in the middle. The CDR3 region is CASSLTQTSYEQYF. DNA of the CDR3: TGCGCCAGCAGCTTGACACAGACAAGCTACGAGCAGTACTTC.

This clonotype was detected only once. The chain carries TRBV6-2 or TRBV6-3 and TRBJ2-3; D may be TRBD2 (6 bases). V was clipped by 7 bases and J by 4 bases, with 18 bases between them. The germline CDR1 and CDR2 sequences are MNHEY and SVGEGT. The CDR3 totals 15 residues. CDR3 nucleotides: TGTGCCAGCAAAGCACCGGGACTCGGGGCAGATACGCAGTATTTT. Its translation is CASKAPGLGADTQYF.

The chain has TRBV7-7 and TRBJ2-2; 10 positions agree with TRBD2. V was pared by 5 bases and J by 7 bases, with 13 bases of the junction left unmatched. The CDR3 has 17 amino acids. Per germline, CDR1 SSHAT and CDR2 FNYEAQ (reference sequence). CDR3 nucleotide sequence: TGTGCCAGCAGCCCCCTCACAGCGGGAGGGCCGGGCGGGGAGCTGTTTTTT. Its protein is CASSPLTAGGPGGELFF.

This chain connects TRBV2 to TRBJ2-2; possibly TRBD2 for D (5 bases). V gave up 2 bases and J gave up 3 bases, with 10 bases separating them. This CDR3 has 15 residues. Germline V lookup: CDR1 SNHLY, CDR2 FYNNEI. CDR3 loop: CASSESVRDTGELFF. CDR3 sequence (DNA): TGTGCCAGCAGTGAATCTGTGAGGGACACCGGGGAGCTGTTTTTT.

J is TRBJ2-5 and V is TRBV21-1; no DNA check was done on the table's D call, TRBD1. TRBV21-1 is noted as a pseudogene. This CDR3 has 15 residues. CDR3 residues: CASSNGDRAQETQYF. As DNA, the CDR3 is TGTGCCAGCAGCAATGGAGACAGAGCTCAAGAGACCCAGTACTTC.

This chain connects TRBV20-1 to TRBJ1-2; TRBD1 matches 7 bases. This CDR3 has 11 amino acids. Germline loops: CDR1 DFQATT, CDR2 SNEGSKA (reference sequence). The trim removed 6 bases at V and 7 bases at J, leaving 5 bases unmatched. DNA of the CDR3: TGCAGTGCCTCGACAGGGTTTGGCTACACCTTC. It yields the protein CSASTGFGYTF.

The rearrangement joins TRBV15 to TRBJ1-4; 7 positions match TRBD1. This CDR3 has 15 residues. Germline assignment: CDR1 LNHNV and CDR2 YYDKDF (reference sequence). The ends lost 0 bases at V and 8 bases at J; junction bases unmatched: 6. The CDR3, as DNA: TGTGCCACCAGCAGAGATTCAGGGGGTGGCGAAAAACTGTTTTTT. Translating it yields CATSRDSGGGEKLFF.

V gene TRBV20-1 combines with J gene TRBJ1-2, with a weak D call TRBD1 (5 bases). This CDR3 region has 14 residues. V lost 0 bases to trimming and J lost 7 bases, with 15 bases between them. Germline assignment: CDR1 DFQATT and CDR2 SNEGSKA (reference sequence). The CDR3 protein is CSARDSGTKIGYTF. The CDR3, as DNA: TGCAGTGCTAGAGATAGCGGGACCAAGATTGGCTACACCTTC.

This clonotype was picked up one time. The chain combines TRBV20-1 with TRBJ2-5; perhaps TRBD2 as D (5 bases). The CDR3 totals 13 residues. Trimming removed 2 bases from V and 3 bases from J, with 10 bases in between. Germline loops: CDR1 DFQATT, CDR2 SNEGSKA (reference sequence). The DNA of the CDR3 is TGCAGTGCTAGACCGGGAATGAAAGAGACCCAGTACTTC. Encoded protein: CSARPGMKETQYF.

V gene TRBV28 combines with J gene TRBJ2-5, with 9 bases aligning to TRBD2. The CDR3 is made up of 17 amino acids. Germline V gene sequence: CDR1 MDHEN, CDR2 SYDVKM. V shed 0 bases, J shed 5 bases, and the junction held 10 bases outside the gene matches. For the CDR3, the DNA is TGTGCCAGCAGTTTATGGTCGACTAGCGGTCTGGGGGAGACCCAGTACTTC. It encodes CASSLWSTSGLGETQYF.

The chain recombines TRBV20-1 with TRBJ2-1; TRBD2 matches 11 bases. V was pared by 6 bases and J by 5 bases, with 12 bases of the junction left unmatched. Germline CDR1 reads DFQATT; CDR2 reads SNEGSKA (reference sequence). This CDR3 is 16 amino acids long. DNA of the CDR3: TGCAGTGCCGCCCCTCCGGGACTAGCGGCTAACAATGAGCAGTTCTTC. It is translated as CSAAPPGLAANNEQFF.

V gene TRBV18 combines with J gene TRBJ2-2; TRBD2 matches at 11 bases. CDR1 and CDR2 (germline): KGHSH, LQKENI. CDR3 size: 16 residues. Losses at the gene ends were 4 bases for V and 6 bases for J; bases not matched to a gene: 7. The CDR3: CASSLRTSGSAGELFF. In nucleotides, the CDR3 is TGTGCCAGCTCACTCCGGACTAGCGGGTCCGCCGGGGAGCTGTTTTTT.

V is TRBV19 and J is TRBJ2-5, with D uncertain. Germline values: CDR1 LNHDA, CDR2 SQIVND (reference sequence). This CDR3 contains 15 residues. Trimming cost V 5 bases and J 2 bases, with 15 bases left between them. CDR3 sequence: CASSLIMARQETQYF. The DNA of the CDR3 is TGTGCCAGTAGTCTAATAATGGCCAGACAAGAGACCCAGTACTTC.

This clonotype was seen a few times. The chain links TRBV7-9 to TRBJ2-7, with D possibly matching TRBD2 (6 bases). V lost 5 bases and J 0 bases, leaving 14 bases between the germline ends. Germline-derived CDR1 and CDR2 are SEHNR and FQNEAQ (reference sequence). The CDR3 contains 15 residues. The CDR3 sequence: CASSRFGTHSYEQYF. The CDR3 nucleotides are TGTGCCAGCAGCCGATTCGGGACTCACTCCTACGAGCAGTACTTC.

The chain carries TRBV10-3 and TRBJ1-1; D is unclear. The germline V and J ends were trimmed by 9 bases and 0 bases, with 8 bases remaining between them. The CDR3 loop spans 12 amino acids. CDR1 ENHRY and CDR2 SYGVKD come from the germline V gene. As DNA, the CDR3 is TGTGCCATAAAAAACATGAACACTGAAGCTTTCTTT. Protein sequence: CAIKNMNTEAFF.

The J gene is TRBJ2-7, the V gene TRBV20-1, with 8 bases that match TRBD2. After removal of 0 bases from V and 0 bases from J, the junction contained 7 bases not matched to a gene. The CDR3 contains 16 residues. Germline loops: CDR1 DFQATT, CDR2 SNEGSKA (reference sequence). CDR3 amino acids: CSARDPLREASYEQYF. CDR3 nucleotide sequence: TGCAGTGCTAGAGATCCGTTGCGGGAGGCCTCCTACGAGCAGTACTTC.